The TCR beta chain under discussion was sequenced for a study of cytomegalovirus exposure and HLA in healthy donors (dated by TCRdb to 2017 to 2019). For the study in its entirety: In an earlier analysis of fewer than 750 of the donors, 276 Gb of sequence data and 90 million to 120 million unique TCR beta sequences from 180 million or so T cells were reported. In addition to the first cohort of hundreds of subjects, a separate validation cohort of approximately 130 different subjects was used. Typing coverage varied by locus: about 620-630 donors for A, B, C, DRB1 and DQB1; more than 500 for DQA1; approximately 610 for DPA1; more than 450 for DPB1. Every repertoire in the discovery cohort had been generated on one and the same sequencing platform. Roughly 300 gigabases of sequencing data and some 85 million unique TCR sequences were included in an early release covering about 620 HLA-typed donors. Donor age, sex, ethnicity and CMV serostatus were compiled together with the repertoire data. An earlier analysis of 587 of the donors applied high-throughput TCR beta sequencing to assess whether each TCR beta V gene segment acted as functional or pseudogenic. Of the roughly 410 genotyped donors, roughly 80% were placed in the genetic ancestry cluster associated with self-reported Caucasian donors. Across approximately 400 genotyped donors of the cohort, an average of about 250,000 unique TCR beta nucleotide sequences per donor were sequenced, and about a sixth of those sequences were non-productive. The study used immunosequencing to profile the T cell repertoires of 670 or so subjects and linked those repertoires to cytomegalovirus serostatus. A later analysis re-analyzed previously published TCR beta repertoires from 666 donors and added high-resolution HLA genotyping to study TCR occurrence patterns. Roughly five DR-DQ haplotypes were handled as single units for association and clustering, since linkage in the cohort was strong. To predict cytomegalovirus infection status, the study combined high-throughput TCR immunosequencing, statistical association of individual TCRs with disease status, and machine learning. Rather than using new phenotypic data, the later analysis identified candidate immune exposures from TCR beta sequences and from how often those sequences occurred across donors. The study aimed to test whether signatures of past pathogen exposure could be identified by cataloging public T cell receptors. A later genetic analysis took genome-wide SNP genotypes for about 65% of the 666 donors and used that subset as a discovery cohort. HLA typing covered class I and class II loci at four-digit resolution.

Germline trimming: 6 bases from V, 8 bases from J; junction bases outside gene matches: 10. The CDR3 holds 14 amino acids from the cysteine to the phenylalanine. The CDR3 DNA has 42 bases and is translated from base 1. CDR1 MNHEY and CDR2 SMNVEV were looked up in the germline V gene (reference sequence). About this clone itself: What this receptor recognizes is not known. The record has no base qualities; no much larger clone is one base away.

The library was obtained by the immunoSEQ multiplex PCR assay. For the multiplex PCR, a mixture combining 60 forward primers for TCR Vbeta segments and 13 reverse primers for TCR Jbeta segments was used. The CDR3 region of rearranged TCR beta genes was amplified from genomic DNA with a multiplex PCR assay. On the Illumina HiSeq System, the amplified TCR beta libraries were sequenced as 87-base-pair reads. The study's own analysis went as follows. Across the 670 or so repertoires, a later analysis counted around 80 million unique TCR beta chains, around 10 million of which were shared by at least two donors. A nearest-neighbor algorithm error-corrected the raw reads and collapsed the reads into unique sequences, merging closely related sequences to remove PCR and sequencing errors. Alignment of CDR3 sequences to IMGT reference sequences was used to assign V, D and J gene segments. For a sequence to be retained, at least a six-nucleotide match to both a V gene segment and a J gene segment was required. A rearrangement was called productive if the CDR3 had no stop codons and remained in frame with V and J, and every other rearrangement was called non-productive. Following IMGT convention, CDR3 was defined as the stretch from the second conserved V-encoded cysteine to the conserved J-encoded phenylalanine. The earlier analysis of more than 450 of the donors excluded sequences that lacked an unambiguous match to a single V gene segment. In an earlier analysis of 587 of the donors, V segments were called functional above 56.7% productive rearrangements and were called segregating when the between-donor standard deviation exceeded 5%. A statistical classification framework was built to diagnose cytomegalovirus status from the catalog of TCR beta chain sequences. A later analysis assigned V and J genes by comparing TCR nucleotide sequences with IMGT/GENE-DB human TR gene sequences. In a later analysis, CDR3 sequences and most-parsimonious VDJ recombination scenarios were assigned using the TCRdist pipeline. In a later analysis, each TCR beta chain was defined by its CDR3 amino acid sequence together with its V-gene family, and reads without a unique V-gene family were excluded. A later analysis removed 600 or so highly shared, low-generation-probability nucleotide sequences to deal with suspected cross-contamination and a sequencing artifact. In a later analysis, a clonal expansion index was calculated for each public chain from normalized within-repertoire ranks of inferred template counts. In a later analysis, generation probabilities were computed using a VDJ recombination model fitted to out-of-frame rearrangements, and the results were checked against IGoR. A later analysis scored TCR-TCR, TCR-HLA and TCR-CMV co-occurrence with hypergeometric tests, applying a repertoire-size bias correction to TCR pairs. To estimate false discovery rates, a later analysis permuted the HLA or CMV assignments 20 times. A later analysis grouped co-occurring TCRs with DBSCAN, adding TCRdist sequence similarity when clustering within HLA-allele-positive subsets. Repertoires with fewer than 30,000 or more than 120,000 public chains were left out of co-occurrence clustering, as were five repertoires with anomalous nucleotide sharing. The source is immuneACCESS, and TCRdb retained only in-frame sequences with V and J called. Part of the clones is not carried over; for the studies checked, unresolved V genes explain less than half of this, and the remainder is unexplained. The DNA was the basis for D and trimming; V, J and clone size are from that table. This sample comprises 110,000 to 150,000 clones, over 75% of them detected only once. The top ten clonotypes cover 1.7% of the sample.

The cohort comprised 670 or so healthy bone marrow donors. At the time of sampling, every cohort member was nominally healthy, though immune exposures that went unrecorded were likely present. The donor was CMV seronegative and was included in the group of a few hundred seronegative cohort members. A peripheral blood sample was provided by each donor, and peripheral blood mononuclear cells were used for TCR beta sequencing. Genomic DNA extraction from the blood cell samples was performed with the Qiagen DNeasy Blood Extraction Kit. Results the study describes overall, beyond this receptor: Linkage disequilibrium might explain the correlated functional status among segregating V segments, but an unknown experimental factor could not be ruled out. Most CMV-associated TCR beta chains appeared to be HLA-restricted in a later analysis, and the HLA associations seemed to be driven largely by CMV exposure. Compared with the approximately 710-donor mean, donors in an Asian-associated ancestry cluster had fewer N-insertions in productive TCRs, according to a later genetic analysis. An earlier analysis of some 590 of the donors showed that most TCR beta V segments appeared in productive rearrangements either about 87% or about 30% of the time, which broadly matched IMGT annotations. A further reported finding was that TCR beta sequences accurately predicted the HLA-A and HLA-B alleles for most subjects in the first cohort. The cohort was sequenced for TCR beta chains only, and without alpha or paired-chain data the features that could be detected were limited. In a later analysis, several top co-occurrence clusters were reported to appear linked to parvovirus B19, influenza, CMV and Epstein-Barr virus. Because counts were too low, under 20 rarely observed V segments, including chromosome 9 orphons, were left out of the earlier analysis of roughly 600 of the donors. The authors suggested that the approach could potentially be extended to other disease states and immunological phenotypes. Sequencing depth was assumed to be roughly uniform across donors in the presence/absence analyses, though that assumption may not hold. Because the 87-base-pair reads could not distinguish some IMGT-functional V segments, including TRBV6-2 and TRBV6-3, those segments were excluded. The classifier was reported to diagnose cytomegalovirus status with high specificity and sensitivity in both the original and validation cohorts. Because some donors lacked HLA typing at each locus, the association tests relied only on the typed subset. A later analysis associated 16,951 TCR beta sequences with specific HLA alleles at a false discovery rate of 0.05. In a later analysis, the rate of TCR association differed among HLA loci, with DRB1 alleles having the most associated TCRs and HLA-C alleles having the fewest. In a later analysis, HLA-associated TCR beta chains showed more clonal expansion and lower generation probabilities than non-associated chains that were equally common. A later genetic analysis associated a missense DCLRE1C variant with V-gene and J-gene trimming of TCR beta chains, and an independent cohort replicated the association. A cluster of highly shared sequence variants was judged likely to be a technical artifact of the sequencing pipeline. Most TCR sequences were observed very rarely across donors, whereas some public TCRs were present in many individuals. The study gave a list of under 200 TCR beta chains associated with cytomegalovirus. For the cohort, immune exposure information was limited to CMV serostatus. When HLA alleles, especially DR and DQ, strongly co-occurred, attributing TCR associations to individual alleles was difficult. Three of the identified cytomegalovirus-associated TCR beta chains were confirmed in vitro to be specific for cytomegalovirus antigens.

Sequencing was done on a sample of PBMCs. The rearranged chain carries TRBV27 and TRBJ1-2, with 9 bases matching TRBD1. This clonotype was sampled from a woman in her 30s in good health and CMV-seronegative. The DNA sequence is given as TGTGCCAGCAGAGACCCGGGACAGGGAGGCGGCTACACCTTC. Its product reads: CASRDPGQGGGYTF.